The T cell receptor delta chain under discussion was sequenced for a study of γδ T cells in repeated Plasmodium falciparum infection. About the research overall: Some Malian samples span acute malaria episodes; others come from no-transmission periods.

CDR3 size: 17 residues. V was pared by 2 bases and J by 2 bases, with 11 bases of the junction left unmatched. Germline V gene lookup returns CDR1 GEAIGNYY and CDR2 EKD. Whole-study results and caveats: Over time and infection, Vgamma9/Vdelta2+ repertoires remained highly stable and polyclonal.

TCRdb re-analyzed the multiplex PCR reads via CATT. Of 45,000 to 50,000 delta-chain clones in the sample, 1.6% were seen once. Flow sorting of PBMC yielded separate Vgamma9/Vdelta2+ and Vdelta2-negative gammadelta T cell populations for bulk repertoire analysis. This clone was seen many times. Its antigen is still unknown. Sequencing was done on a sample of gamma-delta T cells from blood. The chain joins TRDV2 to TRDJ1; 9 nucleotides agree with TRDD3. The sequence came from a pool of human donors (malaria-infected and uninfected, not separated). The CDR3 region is CACDRLLGDTTTDKLIF. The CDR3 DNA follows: TGTGCCTGTGACAGGTTACTGGGGGACACGACGACCGATAAACTCATCTTT.